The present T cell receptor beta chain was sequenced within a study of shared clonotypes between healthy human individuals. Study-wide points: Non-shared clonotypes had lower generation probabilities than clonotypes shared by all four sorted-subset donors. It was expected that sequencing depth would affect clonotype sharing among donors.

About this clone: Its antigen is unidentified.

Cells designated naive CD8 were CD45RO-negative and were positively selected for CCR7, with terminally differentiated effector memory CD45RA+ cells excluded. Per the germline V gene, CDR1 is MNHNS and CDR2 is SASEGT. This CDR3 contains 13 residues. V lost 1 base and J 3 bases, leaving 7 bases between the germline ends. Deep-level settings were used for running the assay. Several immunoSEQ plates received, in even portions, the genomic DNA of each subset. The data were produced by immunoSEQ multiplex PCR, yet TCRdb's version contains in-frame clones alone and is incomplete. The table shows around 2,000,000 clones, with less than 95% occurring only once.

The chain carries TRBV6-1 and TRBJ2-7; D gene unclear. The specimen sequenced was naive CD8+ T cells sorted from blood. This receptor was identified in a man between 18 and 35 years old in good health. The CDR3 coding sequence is TGTGCCAGCAGTGAAGGGTACGGCTACGAGCAGTACTTC. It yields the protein CASSEGYGYEQYF.